This T cell receptor beta chain was sequenced in a study of T cells after yellow fever vaccination. Study findings and constraints: Although most clonotypes did not, a small share appeared in both CD4 and CD8 compartments.

This clonotype showed up many times. The antigen is undetermined. Germline loops: CDR1 MGHRA, CDR2 YSYEKL. V was clipped by 0 bases and J by 2 bases; unmatched bases: 7. The CDR3 sequence is 17 residues long. A 5'RACE template-switching step, the method used to make TCR cDNA, added a universal primer site and UMIs. TCRdb re-called the 5' RACE reads with MiXCR, one entry per CDR3 protein. Among about 340,000 distinct CDR3 sequences listed, around 12% were seen once. Here the sequenced sample was CD4+ T cells sorted from PBMCs, taken 15 days after the yellow fever booster vaccination. The clonotype was recovered from a man aged 18-30 years who received the YFV17D yellow fever vaccine. This rearrangement joins TRBV4-1 to TRBJ2-4, with TRBD1 matching over 7 bases. CDR3 protein: CASSQEPTGDPKNIQYF. In DNA form, the CDR3 reads TGCGCCAGCAGCCAAGAACCAACAGGGGACCCCAAAAACATTCAGTACTTC.